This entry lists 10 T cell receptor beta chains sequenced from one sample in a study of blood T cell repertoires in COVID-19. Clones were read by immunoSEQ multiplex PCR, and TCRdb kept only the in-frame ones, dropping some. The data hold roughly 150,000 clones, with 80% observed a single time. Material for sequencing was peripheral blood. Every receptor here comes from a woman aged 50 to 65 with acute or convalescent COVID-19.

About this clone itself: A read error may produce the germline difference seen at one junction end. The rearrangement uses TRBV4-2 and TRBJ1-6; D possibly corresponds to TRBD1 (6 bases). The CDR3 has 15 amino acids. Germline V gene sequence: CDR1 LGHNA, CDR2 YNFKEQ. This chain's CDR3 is CASSQEGGRDSPLHF. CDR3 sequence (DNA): TGTGCCAGCAGTCAAGAGGGGGGGAGGGATTCACCCCTCCACTTT.

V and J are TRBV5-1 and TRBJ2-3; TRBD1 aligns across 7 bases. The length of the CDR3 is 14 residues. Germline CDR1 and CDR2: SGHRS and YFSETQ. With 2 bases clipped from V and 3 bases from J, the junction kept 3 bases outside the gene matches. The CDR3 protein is CASSLRGRTDTQYF. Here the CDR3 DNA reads TGCGCCAGCAGCTTAAGGGGGCGGACAGATACGCAGTATTTT.

CDR3 sequence: CASSLGGSGNTIYF. CDR3 nucleotides: TGTGCCAGCAGCTTAGGAGGCTCTGGAAACACCATATATTTT. V is TRBV11-3 and J is TRBJ1-3; no reliable D call. The germline gives CDR1 SGHNT, CDR2 YENEEA. The CDR3 sequence is 14 residues long. V lost 1 base and J 0 bases, leaving 4 bases between the germline ends.

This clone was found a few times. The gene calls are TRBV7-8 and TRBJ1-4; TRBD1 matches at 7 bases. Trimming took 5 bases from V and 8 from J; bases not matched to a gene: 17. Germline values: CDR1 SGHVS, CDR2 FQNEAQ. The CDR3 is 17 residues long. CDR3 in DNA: TGTGCCAGCAGCCCTCCCGTGTTGACAGGGTTAGGAGAAAAACTGTTTTTT. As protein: CASSPPVLTGLGEKLFF.

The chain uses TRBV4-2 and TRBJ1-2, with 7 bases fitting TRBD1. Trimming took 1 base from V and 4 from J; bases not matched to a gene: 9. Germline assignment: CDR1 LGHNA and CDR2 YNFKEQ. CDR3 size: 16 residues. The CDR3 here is CASSQGNLGTVYGYTF. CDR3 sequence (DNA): TGTGCCAGCAGCCAAGGGAATTTGGGGACAGTCTATGGCTACACCTTC.

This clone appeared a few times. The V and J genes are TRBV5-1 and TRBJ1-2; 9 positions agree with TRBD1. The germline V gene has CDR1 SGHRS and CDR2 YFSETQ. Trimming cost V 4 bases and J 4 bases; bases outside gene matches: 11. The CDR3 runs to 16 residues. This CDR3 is CASSPGTGKPGYGYTF. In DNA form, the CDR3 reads TGCGCCAGCAGCCCTGGGACAGGGAAACCGGGCTATGGCTACACCTTC.

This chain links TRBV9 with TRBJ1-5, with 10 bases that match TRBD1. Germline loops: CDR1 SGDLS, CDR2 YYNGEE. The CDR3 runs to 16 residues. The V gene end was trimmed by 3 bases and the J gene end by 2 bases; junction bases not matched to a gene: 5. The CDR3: CASSAETGGGNQPQHF. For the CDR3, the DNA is TGTGCCAGCAGCGCCGAGACAGGGGGCGGCAATCAGCCCCAGCATTTT.

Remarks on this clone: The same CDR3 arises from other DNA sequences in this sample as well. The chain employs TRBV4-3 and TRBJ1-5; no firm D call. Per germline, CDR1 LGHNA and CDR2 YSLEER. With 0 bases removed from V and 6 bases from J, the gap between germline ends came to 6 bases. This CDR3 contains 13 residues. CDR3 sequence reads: CASSQDRGQPQHF. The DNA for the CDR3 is TGCGCCAGCAGCCAAGATCGCGGTCAGCCCCAGCATTTT.

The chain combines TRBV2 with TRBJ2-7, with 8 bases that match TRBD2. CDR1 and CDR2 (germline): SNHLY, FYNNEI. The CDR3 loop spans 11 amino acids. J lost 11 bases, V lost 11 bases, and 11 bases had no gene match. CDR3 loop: CASTREGLEYF. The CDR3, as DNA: TGTGCCTCCACCCGGGAGGGACTGGAGTACTTC.

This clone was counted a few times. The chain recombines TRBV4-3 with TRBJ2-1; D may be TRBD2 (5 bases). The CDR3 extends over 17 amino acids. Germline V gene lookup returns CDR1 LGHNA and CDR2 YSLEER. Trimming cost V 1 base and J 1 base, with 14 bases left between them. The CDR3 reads CASSQVRTRGSYNEQFF. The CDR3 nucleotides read TGCGCCAGCAGCCAAGTTCGGACCCGAGGGTCCTACAATGAGCAGTTCTTC.